The entry below gives a single TCR beta chain sequence along with its context. What it binds is unknown. Previously, flow cytometry had revealed CD8+CD57+ cell expansion in the patients chosen for sequencing. This specimen comes from a study of CD8+CD57+ T cells in acquired aplastic anemia. Germline CDR1 and CDR2: SGDLS and YYNGEE. The V gene lost 0 bases and the J gene lost 4 bases, with 12 bases spanning the gap. This CDR3 spans 15 amino acids. Both TCR beta VDJ combination and CDR3 sequence profiling were carried out. Genomic DNA was the template for this profiling. Each CDR3 protein is one row after TCRdb ran MiXCR on the reads. Here the sample spans approximately 150,000 distinct CDR3 sequences, less than 60% being singletons. Regarding the study as a whole: Shared by patients and controls, 25 to 30 CD8+ CDR3s were abundant in patients.

This rearrangement joins TRBV9 to TRBJ2-3; D is unclear. Sequences were obtained from sorted CD4+, CD8+, or CD8+CD57+ T cells (not recorded which) from PBMCs. The sequence was collected from a human donor with aplastic anemia. CDR3 sequence: CASSVGATTADTQYF. CDR3 DNA sequence: TGTGCCAGCAGCGTAGGGGCCACTACGGCAGATACGCAGTATTTT.